This T cell receptor (beta chain) was recovered during a study of blood T cell repertoires in COVID-19. Produced via immunoSEQ multiplex PCR; TCRdb's table is partial and in-frame only. The data hold under 250,000 clones, with roughly 82% observed a single time. Seattle's enrolled individuals joined amid active infection and were then monitored longitudinally. This clone was seen a few times. CDR3 size: 15 residues. The V gene's germline CDR1 is LNHDA and CDR2 SQIVND (reference sequence). Trimming took 7 bases from V and 2 from J, leaving 17 bases between them. The chain recombines TRBV19 with TRBJ1-2, with a weak D call TRBD1 (5 bases). Sequences were obtained from peripheral blood. The receptor was isolated from a woman older than 75 with COVID-19, enrolled during active disease. In DNA form, the CDR3 reads TGTGCCAGTAACATTGGGCAGGGTGGCAACTATGGCTACACCTTC. Translated: CASNIGQGGNYGYTF.